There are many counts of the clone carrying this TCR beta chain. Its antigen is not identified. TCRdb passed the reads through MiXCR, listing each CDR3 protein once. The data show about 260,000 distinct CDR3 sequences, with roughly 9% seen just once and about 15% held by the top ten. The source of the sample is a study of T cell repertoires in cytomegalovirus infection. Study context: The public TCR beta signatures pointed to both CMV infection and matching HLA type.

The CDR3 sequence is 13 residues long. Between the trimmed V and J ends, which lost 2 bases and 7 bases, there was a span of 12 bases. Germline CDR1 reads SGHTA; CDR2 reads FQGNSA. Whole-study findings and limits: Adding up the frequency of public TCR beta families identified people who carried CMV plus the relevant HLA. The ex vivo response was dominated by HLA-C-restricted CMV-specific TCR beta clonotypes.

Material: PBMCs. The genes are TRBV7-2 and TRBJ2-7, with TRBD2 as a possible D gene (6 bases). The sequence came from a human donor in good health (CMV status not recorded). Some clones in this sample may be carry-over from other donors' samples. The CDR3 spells CASSLRAGREQYF. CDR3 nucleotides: TGTGCCAGCAGCTTAAGGGCGGGGAGGGAGCAGTACTTC.